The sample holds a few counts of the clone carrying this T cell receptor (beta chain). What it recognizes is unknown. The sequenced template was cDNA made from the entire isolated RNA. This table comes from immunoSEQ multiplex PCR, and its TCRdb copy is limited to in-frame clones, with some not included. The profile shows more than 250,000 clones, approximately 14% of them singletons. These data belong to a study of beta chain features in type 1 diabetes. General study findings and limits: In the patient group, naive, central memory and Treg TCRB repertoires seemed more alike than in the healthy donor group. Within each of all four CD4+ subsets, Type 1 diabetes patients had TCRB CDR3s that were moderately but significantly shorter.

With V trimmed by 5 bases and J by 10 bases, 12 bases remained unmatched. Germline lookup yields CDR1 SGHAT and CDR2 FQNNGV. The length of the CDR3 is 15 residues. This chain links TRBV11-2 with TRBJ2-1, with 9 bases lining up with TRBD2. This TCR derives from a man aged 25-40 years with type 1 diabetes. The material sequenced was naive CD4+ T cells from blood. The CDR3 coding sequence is TGTGCCAGCAGCCGCACTCGGCTAGCGGGAAAAGAGCAGTTCTTC. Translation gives CASSRTRLAGKEQFF.